The subject of this entry is one T cell receptor beta chain. Its antigen is still unknown. Other DNA sequences of this sample code for an identical CDR3. Germline V gives CDR1 SGHNT, CDR2 YYREEE (reference sequence). V was cut by 0 bases and J by 4 bases, with 11 bases left in between. The CDR3 spans 15 residues. Sequenced by immunoSEQ multiplex PCR; TCRdb stores in-frame clones only, minus some. The table lists 130,000 to 150,000 clones, about nine tenths of them singletons. The data belong to a study of T cell responses to AZD1222 COVID-19 vaccine. Whole-study context: Samples with a second dose at about 4 or about 12 weeks were pooled together. Study outcomes and limitations: Donors were mostly white British, more females; clonal diversity possibly underestimated. Vaccination with two AZD1222 doses was followed by a rise in Spike-specific TCR breadth and depth.

The source of this sequence is an adult in good health. The chain joins TRBV5-4 to TRBJ2-1, with D perhaps matching TRBD1 (5 bases). Sequenced material: peripheral blood, taken on day 0 of AZD1222 vaccination. In DNA, the CDR3 is TGTGCCAGCAGCTTGGATAGGGGTGCTTACAATGAGCAGTTCTTC. This codes for CASSLDRGAYNEQFF.